This T cell receptor (beta chain) was captured in a study of cytomegalovirus exposure and HLA in healthy donors. In its sample, this clone was seen a few times. The PCR contained 60 Vbeta and 13 Jbeta primers. TCRdb's copy holds only in-frame clones and misses some; the assay was immunoSEQ multiplex PCR. The top ten hold about 4.9% of the sample, which has about 150,000 clones, 80% to 90% seen once. J lost 0 bases, V lost 3 bases, and 19 bases had no gene match. The germline V gene has CDR1 KGHSH and CDR2 LQKENI. The CDR3 length is 21 residues. The sequencing input was PBMCs. The origin of this receptor is a girl aged 5 to 17 in good health and CMV-seropositive. This chain uses TRBV18 with TRBJ1-4; 7 nucleotides line up with TRBD1. CDR3 protein: CASSPLTGDSALLTTNEKLFF. The CDR3 region has the DNA TGTGCCAGCTCACCGCTAACCGGGGACAGCGCTTTACTAACAACTAATGAAAAACTGTTTTTT.